This T cell receptor (beta chain) was recovered during a study of read filtering for tumor transcriptome and immune sequencing. The V gene end was trimmed by 5 bases and the J gene end by 5 bases; junction bases not matched to a gene: 7. CDR1 is SGHRS and CDR2 is YFSETQ in the germline V gene. This CDR3 region has 14 residues. With respect to this clonotype: Its matching antigen is unknown. This may arise from a read error, as a much more abundant clone is one base away.

This library used 300 to 500 ng RNA and molecular barcoded adaptors spanning alpha/delta and beta/gamma chains. TCRdb reprocessed the reads via MiXCR and lists one record per CDR3 protein. This sample carries 55,000 to 60,000 distinct CDR3 sequences, approximately 13% of them seen once, and the ten largest clones take about a sixth. Study-level results: IR-seq captured clonotypes deeper and more reliably than RNA-seq.

The TCR originated in a donor over 35 with multiple myeloma. V and J are TRBV5-1 and TRBJ2-3, with TRBD2 identical over 8 bases. The sequencing input was a population of CD138-negative cells sorted from bone marrow. The CDR3 protein is CASSGGGNGDTQYF. CDR3 DNA sequence: TGCGCCAGCAGTGGCGGGGGGAATGGAGATACGCAGTATTTT.